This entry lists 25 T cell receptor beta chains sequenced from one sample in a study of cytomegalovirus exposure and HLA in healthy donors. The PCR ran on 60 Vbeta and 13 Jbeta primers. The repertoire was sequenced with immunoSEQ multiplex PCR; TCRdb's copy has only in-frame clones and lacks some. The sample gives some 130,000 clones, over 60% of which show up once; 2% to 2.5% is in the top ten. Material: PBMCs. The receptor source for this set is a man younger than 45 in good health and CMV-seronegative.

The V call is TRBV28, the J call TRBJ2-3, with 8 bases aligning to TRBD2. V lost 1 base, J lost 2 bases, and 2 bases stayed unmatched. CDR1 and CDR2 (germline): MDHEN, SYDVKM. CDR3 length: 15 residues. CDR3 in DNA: TGTGCCAGCAGTTTATTAGCGGGGTTCACAGATACGCAGTATTTT. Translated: CASSLLAGFTDTQYF.

The CDR3 region is CASSQVGTGPYEQYF. In DNA, the CDR3 is TGCGCCAGCAGCCAAGTAGGGACAGGCCCCTACGAGCAGTACTTC. The rearrangement links TRBV4-1 to TRBJ2-7; 8 bases map to TRBD1. V lost 1 base, J lost 2 bases, and 4 bases stayed unmatched. The CDR3 runs to 15 residues. The germline V gene encodes CDR1 MGHRA and CDR2 YSYEKL.

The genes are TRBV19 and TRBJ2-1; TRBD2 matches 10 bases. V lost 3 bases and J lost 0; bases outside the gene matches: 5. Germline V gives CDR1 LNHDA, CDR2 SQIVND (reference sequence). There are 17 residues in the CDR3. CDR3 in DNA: TGTGCCAGTAGTATGACTAGCGGGCGCTCCTCCTACAATGAGCAGTTCTTC. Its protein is CASSMTSGRSSYNEQFF.

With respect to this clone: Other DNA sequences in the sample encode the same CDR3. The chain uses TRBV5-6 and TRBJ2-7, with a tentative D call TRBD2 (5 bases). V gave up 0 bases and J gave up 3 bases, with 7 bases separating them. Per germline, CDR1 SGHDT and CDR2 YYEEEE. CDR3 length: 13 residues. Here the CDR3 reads CASSLAGSYEQYF. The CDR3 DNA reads TGTGCCAGCAGCTTGGCGGGAAGCTACGAGCAGTACTTC.

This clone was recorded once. The CDR3 nucleotides are TGTGCCAGCAGCTTACACCGACAGGGTGGGGACACTGAAGCTTTCTTT. Encoded protein: CASSLHRQGGDTEAFF. This sequence joins TRBV7-6 and TRBJ1-1; 7 positions match TRBD1. Looked up from germline, CDR1 is SGHVS and CDR2 is FNYEAQ. The CDR3 is made up of 16 amino acids. V lost 2 bases, J lost 3 bases, and 9 bases stayed unmatched.

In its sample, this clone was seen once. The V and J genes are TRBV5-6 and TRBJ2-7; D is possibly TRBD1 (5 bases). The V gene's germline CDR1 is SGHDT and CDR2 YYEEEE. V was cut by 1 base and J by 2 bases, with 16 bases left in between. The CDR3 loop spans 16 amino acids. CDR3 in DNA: TGTGCCAGCAGCTTGCTCCTCCAGGGTGCGACCTACGAGCAGTACTTC. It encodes CASSLLLQGATYEQYF.

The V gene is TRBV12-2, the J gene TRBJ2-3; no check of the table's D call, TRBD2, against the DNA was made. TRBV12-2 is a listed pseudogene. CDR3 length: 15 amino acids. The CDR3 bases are TGTGCAAGTCGCTTGGGCGGGAGCTCCACAGATACGCAGTATTTT. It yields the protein CASRLGGSSTDTQYF.

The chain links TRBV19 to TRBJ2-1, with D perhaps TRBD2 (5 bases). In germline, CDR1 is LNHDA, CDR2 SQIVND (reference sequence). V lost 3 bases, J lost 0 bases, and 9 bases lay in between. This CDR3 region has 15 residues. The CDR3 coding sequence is TGTGCCAGTAGTATTAGCGCTAGCTCCTACAATGAGCAGTTCTTC. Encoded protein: CASSISASSYNEQFF.

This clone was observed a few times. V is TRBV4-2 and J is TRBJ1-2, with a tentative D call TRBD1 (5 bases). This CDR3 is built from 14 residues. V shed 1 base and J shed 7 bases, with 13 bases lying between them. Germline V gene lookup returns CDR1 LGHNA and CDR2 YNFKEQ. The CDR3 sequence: CASSQGKGLLGYTF. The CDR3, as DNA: TGTGCCAGCAGCCAAGGGAAGGGGTTACTTGGCTACACCTTC.

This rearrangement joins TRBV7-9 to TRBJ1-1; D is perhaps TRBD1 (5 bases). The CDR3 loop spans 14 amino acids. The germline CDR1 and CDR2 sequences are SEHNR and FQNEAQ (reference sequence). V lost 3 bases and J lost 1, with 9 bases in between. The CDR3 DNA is TGTGCCAGCAGCTTTAGCGGGACGAACACTGAAGCTTTCTTT. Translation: CASSFSGTNTEAFF.

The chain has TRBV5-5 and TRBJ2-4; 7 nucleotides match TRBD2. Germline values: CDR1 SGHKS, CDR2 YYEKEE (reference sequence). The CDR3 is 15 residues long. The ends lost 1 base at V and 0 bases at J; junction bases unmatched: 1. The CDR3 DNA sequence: TGTGCCAGCAGCTTGTTAGCGGGAGCCAAAAACATTCAGTACTTC. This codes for CASSLLAGAKNIQYF.

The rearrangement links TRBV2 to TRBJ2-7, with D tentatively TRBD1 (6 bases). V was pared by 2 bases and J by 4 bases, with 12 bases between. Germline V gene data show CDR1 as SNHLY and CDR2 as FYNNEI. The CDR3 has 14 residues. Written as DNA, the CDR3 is TGTGCCAGCAGTGAATACAGGGAGACATACGAGCAGTACTTC. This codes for CASSEYRETYEQYF. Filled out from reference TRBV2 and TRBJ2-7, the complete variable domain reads EPEVTQTPSHQVTQMGQEVILRCVPISNHLYFYWYRQILGQKVEFLVSFYNNEISEKSEIFDDQFSVERPDGSNFTLKIRSTKLEDSAMYFCASSEYRETYEQYFGPGTRLTVT.

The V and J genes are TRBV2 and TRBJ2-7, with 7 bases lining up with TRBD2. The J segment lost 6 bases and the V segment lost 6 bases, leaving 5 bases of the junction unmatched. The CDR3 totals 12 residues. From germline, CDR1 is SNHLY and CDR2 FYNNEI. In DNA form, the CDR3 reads TGTGCCAGCAGGGCGGGAGCGATCGAGCAGTACTTC. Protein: CASRAGAIEQYF.

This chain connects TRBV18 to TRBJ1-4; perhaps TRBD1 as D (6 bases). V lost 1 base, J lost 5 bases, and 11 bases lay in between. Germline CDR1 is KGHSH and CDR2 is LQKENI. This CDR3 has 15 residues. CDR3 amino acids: CASSPRGGANEKLFF. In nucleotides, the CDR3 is TGTGCCAGCTCACCACGGGGGGGCGCGAATGAAAAACTGTTTTTT.

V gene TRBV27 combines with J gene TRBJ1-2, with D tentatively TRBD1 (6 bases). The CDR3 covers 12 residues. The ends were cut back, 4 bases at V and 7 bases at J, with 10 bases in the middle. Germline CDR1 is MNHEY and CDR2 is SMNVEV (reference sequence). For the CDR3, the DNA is TGTGCCAGCAGTTCGGGGGGCGGTGGCTACACCTTC. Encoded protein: CASSSGGGGYTF.

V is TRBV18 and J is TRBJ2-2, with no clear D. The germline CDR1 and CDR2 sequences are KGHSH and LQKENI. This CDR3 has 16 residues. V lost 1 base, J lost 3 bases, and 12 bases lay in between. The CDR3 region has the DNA TGTGCCAGCTCACCACGAGTGATACTGGACACCGGGGAGCTGTTTTTT. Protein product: CASSPRVILDTGELFF.

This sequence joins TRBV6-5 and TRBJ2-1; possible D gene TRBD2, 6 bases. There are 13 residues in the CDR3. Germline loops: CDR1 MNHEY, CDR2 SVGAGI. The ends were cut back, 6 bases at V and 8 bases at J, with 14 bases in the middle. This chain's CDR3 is CASRVGGIHEQFF. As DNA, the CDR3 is TGTGCCAGCAGGGTCGGAGGGATACATGAGCAGTTCTTC.

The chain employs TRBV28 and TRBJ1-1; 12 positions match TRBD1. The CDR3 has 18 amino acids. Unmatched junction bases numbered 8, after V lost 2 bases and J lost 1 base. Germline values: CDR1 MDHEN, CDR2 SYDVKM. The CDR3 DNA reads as TGTGCCAGCAGTTTACCCGGGACAGGGGGCTTGGAGAACACTGAAGCTTTCTTT. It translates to CASSLPGTGGLENTEAFF. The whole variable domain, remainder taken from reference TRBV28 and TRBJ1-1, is DVKVTQSSRYLVKRTGEKVFLECVQDMDHENMFWYRQDPGLGLRLIYFSYDVKMKEKGDIPEGYSVSREKKERFSLILESASTNQTSMYLCASSLPGTGGLENTEAFFGQGTRLTVV.

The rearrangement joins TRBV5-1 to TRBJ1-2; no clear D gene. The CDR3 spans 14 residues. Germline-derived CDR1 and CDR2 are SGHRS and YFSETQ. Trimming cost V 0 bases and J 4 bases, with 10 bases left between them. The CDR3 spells CASSLAGDSYGYTF. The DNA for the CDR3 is TGCGCCAGCAGCTTGGCCGGAGATTCCTATGGCTACACCTTC.

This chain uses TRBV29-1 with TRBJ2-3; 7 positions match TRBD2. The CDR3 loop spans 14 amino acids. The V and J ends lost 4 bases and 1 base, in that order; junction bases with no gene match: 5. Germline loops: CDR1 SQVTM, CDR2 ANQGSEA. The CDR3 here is CSVARGGGTDTQYF. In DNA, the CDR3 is TGCAGCGTTGCCCGGGGAGGGGGCACAGATACGCAGTATTTT.

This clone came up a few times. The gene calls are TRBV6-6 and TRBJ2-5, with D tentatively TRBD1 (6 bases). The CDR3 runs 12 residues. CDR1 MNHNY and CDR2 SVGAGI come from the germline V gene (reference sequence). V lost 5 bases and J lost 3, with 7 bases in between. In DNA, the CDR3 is TGTGCCAGCAGTGAGGGGGAAGAGACCCAGTACTTC. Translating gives CASSEGEETQYF.

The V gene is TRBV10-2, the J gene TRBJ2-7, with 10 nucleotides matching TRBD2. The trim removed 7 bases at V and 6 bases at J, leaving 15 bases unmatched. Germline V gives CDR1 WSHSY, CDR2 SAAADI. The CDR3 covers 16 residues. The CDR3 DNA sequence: TGCGCCAGCAAGACTAGCGGGCGGGACGGAGTCTCCGAGCAGTACTTC. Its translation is CASKTSGRDGVSEQYF.

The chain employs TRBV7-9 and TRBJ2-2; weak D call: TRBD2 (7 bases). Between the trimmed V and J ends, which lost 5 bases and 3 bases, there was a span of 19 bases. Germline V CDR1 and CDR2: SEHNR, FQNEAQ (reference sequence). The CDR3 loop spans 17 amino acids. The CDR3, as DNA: TGTGCCAGCAGCCTAGGGGACGGGGGGCGTCACACCGGGGAGCTGTTTTTT. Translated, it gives CASSLGDGGRHTGELFF.

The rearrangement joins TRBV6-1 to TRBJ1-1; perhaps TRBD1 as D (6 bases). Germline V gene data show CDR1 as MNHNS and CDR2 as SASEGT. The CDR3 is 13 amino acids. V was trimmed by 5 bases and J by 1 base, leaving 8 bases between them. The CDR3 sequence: CASSIQGNTEAFF. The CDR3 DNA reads TGTGCCAGCAGTATACAGGGGAACACTGAAGCTTTCTTT.

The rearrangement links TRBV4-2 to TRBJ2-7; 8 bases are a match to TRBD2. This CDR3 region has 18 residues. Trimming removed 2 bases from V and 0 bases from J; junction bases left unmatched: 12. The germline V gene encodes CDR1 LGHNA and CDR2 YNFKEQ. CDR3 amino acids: CASSQYPVSGSPSYEQYF. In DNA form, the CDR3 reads TGTGCCAGCAGCCAATATCCGGTAAGCGGGAGTCCCTCCTACGAGCAGTACTTC.